This TCR beta chain was sequenced during a study of T cell clonality in common variable immunodeficiency. CVID and control samples used equivalent genomic DNA input. Repertoires were generated with immunoSEQ multiplex PCR, while TCRdb's copy carries only in-frame clones and drops some. This sample comprises 30,000 to 40,000 clones, none seen once only. Relative to its sample, this clone is medium-sized. Its antigen remains unidentified. The CDR3 end falls 3 residues outside the read, so it is completed with the germline J gene. Study-wide results and limits: In common variable immunodeficiency, TCR beta chains reportedly carried fewer deletions and N-nucleotide insertions.

Germline values: CDR1 KGHSH, CDR2 LQKENI. The V and J ends lost 2 bases and 4 bases respectively, with 14 bases between them. CDR3 length equals 15 residues. Replacement immunoglobulin had been given to every CVID subject for at least one year. Blood came from CVID subjects not ill and not taking immunomodulatory or immunosuppressive medication. The specimen sequenced was peripheral blood mononuclear cells. The receptor's source is a human donor with common variable immunodeficiency. V and J are TRBV18 and TRBJ1-2; D perhaps matches TRBD1 (5 bases). CDR3 DNA (partial): TGTGCCAGCTCACCATCGGGGGGAAGCGGCTATGGC. Translation gives CASSPSGGSGYG. The full CDR3 protein reads CASSPSGGSGYGYTF.